The present entry profiles one T cell receptor beta chain with its context. Its specificity is not known. Method: immunoSEQ multiplex PCR; TCRdb's copy keeps in-frame clones and lacks some. Of 8,500 to 10,000 clones listed, 75% to 80% were seen once; the top ten hold 10% to 15%. This CDR3 contains 15 residues. Trimming stripped 1 base from V and 6 bases from J, with 16 bases between. The germline V gene has CDR1 SGHDN and CDR2 FVKESK. Resections took place in Japan or China from about 2014 to 2018. Macro-dissection enriched premalignant or tumor cells before nucleic acid extraction. These data are taken from a study of immune evolution from preneoplasia to lung adenocarcinoma. Study-level points and caveats: KRAS-mutant nodules had the highest T cell clonality.

Source material: FFPE lung adenocarcinoma in situ tissue. The sequence derives from an older person with lung adenocarcinoma. This rearrangement joins TRBV14 to TRBJ2-7; D ambiguous. This CDR3 reads CASSQVSPRIGEQYF. CDR3 nucleotides: TGTGCCAGCAGCCAAGTAAGCCCCCGGATTGGCGAGCAGTACTTC.